Below, 4 T cell receptor beta chains from the same sample are listed, as sequenced in a study of T cells in localized non-small cell lung cancer. Using immunoSEQ multiplex PCR, the repertoire was profiled, and TCRdb retains in-frame clones only, with some absent. Among roughly 760 clones listed, roughly a third were seen once. This specimen consisted of normal lung tissue next to the tumor, obtained before any cancer treatment. The receptor source for this set is a man between 40 and 70 years old with stage II lung adenocarcinoma.

This clone was observed a handful of times. The chain recombines TRBV11-3 with TRBJ2-5; TRBD1 matches at 7 bases. Germline V lookup: CDR1 SGHNT, CDR2 YENEEA. This CDR3 region has 14 residues. The ends lost 5 bases at V and 0 bases at J; junction bases unmatched: 3. The CDR3 region has the DNA TGTGCCAGCAGCCGGGGACAGAACCAAGAGACCCAGTACTTC. It is translated as CASSRGQNQETQYF. Full variable domain (remainder filled in from reference TRBV11-3 and TRBJ2-5): EAGVVQSPRYKIIEKKQPVAFWCNPISGHNTLYWYLQNLGQGPELLIRYENEEAVDDSQLPKDRFSAERLKGVDSTLKIQPAELGDSAVYLCASSRGQNQETQYFGPGTRLLVL.

This clone was counted a few times. The rearrangement links TRBV5-1 to TRBJ2-3, with D possibly called TRBD1 or TRBD2 (5 bases each). This CDR3 contains 15 residues. Germline V gene data show CDR1 as SGHRS and CDR2 as YFSETQ. V dropped 3 bases and J dropped 5 bases, with 16 bases sitting between them. The chain's CDR3 is CASSWGSGTKDTQYF. In nucleotides, the CDR3 is TGCGCCAGCAGCTGGGGTTCAGGGACGAAAGATACGCAGTATTTT. Full variable domain (remainder filled in from reference TRBV5-1 and TRBJ2-3): KAGVTQTPRYLIKTRGQQVTLSCSPISGHRSVSWYQQTPGQGLQFLFEYFSETQRNKGNFPGRFSGRQFSNSRSEMNVSTLELGDSALYLCASSWGSGTKDTQYFGPGTRLTVL.

This clone occurred a few times. The DNA of the CDR3 is TGTGCCACCAGCGGAGGGACTAGCGGCTACGAGCAGTACTTC. It encodes CATSGGTSGYEQYF. This chain links TRBV15 with TRBJ2-7; 11 bases match TRBD2. J gave up 3 bases and V 5 bases, and 3 bases lay outside the gene matches. This CDR3 has 14 residues. Germline V gene data show CDR1 as LNHNV and CDR2 as YYDKDF (reference sequence).

There are a few counts of this clone. The V call is TRBV30, the J call TRBJ1-5; TRBD1 aligns across 8 bases. CDR3 length: 15 amino acids. V was clipped by 4 bases and J by 9 bases; unmatched bases: 14. CDR1 and CDR2 (germline): GTSNPN, SVGIG (reference sequence). The CDR3 loop reads CAWKRSDREGTPQHF. The CDR3 coding sequence is TGTGCCTGGAAAAGATCGGACAGGGAGGGAACGCCCCAGCATTTT.